Listed here are 10 T cell receptor beta chains from one sample, sequenced in a study of control samples from healthy donors and cancer patients. The repertoire was sequenced with immunoSEQ multiplex PCR; TCRdb's copy has only in-frame clones and lacks some. The sample has some 130,000 clones; over 85% are singletons. The sequenced material came from PBMCs. Every receptor here comes from a man aged 45-60 years with head and neck cancer.

The chain joins TRBV6-1 to TRBJ1-1, with 7 nucleotides matching TRBD1. The germline V gene encodes CDR1 MNHNS and CDR2 SASEGT. CDR3 length equals 17 residues. The J segment lost 3 bases and the V segment lost 2 bases, leaving 12 bases of the junction unmatched. CDR3 sequence: CASSERGRGRRDTEAFF. The CDR3, as DNA: TGTGCCAGCAGTGAAAGGGGAAGGGGGCGGAGGGACACTGAAGCTTTCTTT.

The genes are TRBV5-6 and TRBJ2-7; unclear D gene. Germline V CDR1 and CDR2: SGHDT, YYEEEE. The length of the CDR3 is 14 residues. V lost 2 bases and J 4 bases, leaving 13 bases between the germline ends. The CDR3 loop reads CASSLQFSLYEQYF. CDR3 in DNA: TGTGCCAGCAGCTTACAATTCAGCTTGTACGAGCAGTACTTC.

The chain combines TRBV5-1 with TRBJ1-4, with 9 bases that match TRBD1. Trimming at V came to 0 bases and at J to 7 bases, leaving 7 bases not matched to a gene. The CDR3 covers 16 residues. Germline V gene sequence: CDR1 SGHRS, CDR2 YFSETQ. As DNA, the CDR3 is TGCGCCAGCAGCTTGGACACAGGGGGCGCGGGTGAAAAACTGTTTTTT. Encoded protein: CASSLDTGGAGEKLFF.

The CDR3 is CASSFAGQDYEQYF. In DNA form, the CDR3 reads TGTGCCAGCAGTTTCGCGGGACAGGACTACGAGCAGTACTTC. The genes are TRBV28 and TRBJ2-7; TRBD1 matches at 8 bases. The CDR3 extends over 14 amino acids. Trimming removed 3 bases from V and 3 bases from J; junction bases left unmatched: 4. Germline V lookup: CDR1 MDHEN, CDR2 SYDVKM.

The V call is TRBV28, the J call TRBJ1-2, with 8 positions matching TRBD1. The CDR3 spans 16 residues. The germline CDR1 and CDR2 sequences are MDHEN and SYDVKM. Trimming at V came to 3 bases and at J to 0 bases, leaving 6 bases not matched to a gene. The CDR3 protein is CASSFISTGANYGYTF. The CDR3, as DNA: TGTGCCAGCAGTTTTATCTCGACAGGGGCTAACTATGGCTACACCTTC.

The V call is TRBV4-1, the J call TRBJ2-7; 7 bases map to TRBD2. The ends lost 4 bases at V and 4 bases at J; junction bases unmatched: 4. CDR1 MGHRA and CDR2 YSYEKL come from the germline V gene. The CDR3 is made up of 13 amino acids. The CDR3 region is CASSPIGGYEQYF. For the CDR3, the DNA is TGCGCCAGCAGCCCCATCGGGGGGTACGAGCAGTACTTC.

The rearrangement joins TRBV28 to TRBJ1-2, with 8 bases identical to TRBD1. J lost 6 bases, V lost 4 bases, and 10 bases had no gene match. Germline loops: CDR1 MDHEN, CDR2 SYDVKM. The CDR3 has 15 amino acids. The CDR3 sequence: CASSSPTGAHNGYTF. CDR3 nucleotides: TGTGCCAGCAGTTCTCCGACAGGGGCTCACAATGGCTACACCTTC.

V usage is TRBV27 and J usage is TRBJ2-7, with D uncertain. V was clipped by 2 bases and J by 3 bases, with 8 bases between them. This CDR3 has 13 amino acids. Germline CDR1 MNHEY, CDR2 SMNVEV (reference sequence). The CDR3 reads CASSLREDYEQYF. CDR3 bases: TGTGCCAGCAGTTTAAGAGAAGACTACGAGCAGTACTTC.

This rearrangement joins TRBV6-5 to TRBJ2-3, with TRBD2 identical over 8 bases. The CDR3 consists of 15 residues. Germline CDR1 reads MNHEY; CDR2 reads SVGAGI. The trim removed 3 bases at V and 2 bases at J, leaving 4 bases unmatched. The CDR3 protein is CASSYTGGATDTQYF. CDR3 in DNA: TGTGCCAGCAGTTATACGGGGGGGGCCACAGATACGCAGTATTTT.

The chain joins TRBV7-9 to TRBJ2-7; D call uncertain. The CDR3 has 15 residues. Germline V CDR1 and CDR2: SEHNR, FQNEAQ (reference sequence). V shed 2 bases and J shed 4 bases, with 15 bases lying between them. CDR3 sequence reads: CASSLTGVLRYEQYF. The DNA of the CDR3 is TGTGCCAGCAGCTTAACTGGGGTACTTCGTTACGAGCAGTACTTC.